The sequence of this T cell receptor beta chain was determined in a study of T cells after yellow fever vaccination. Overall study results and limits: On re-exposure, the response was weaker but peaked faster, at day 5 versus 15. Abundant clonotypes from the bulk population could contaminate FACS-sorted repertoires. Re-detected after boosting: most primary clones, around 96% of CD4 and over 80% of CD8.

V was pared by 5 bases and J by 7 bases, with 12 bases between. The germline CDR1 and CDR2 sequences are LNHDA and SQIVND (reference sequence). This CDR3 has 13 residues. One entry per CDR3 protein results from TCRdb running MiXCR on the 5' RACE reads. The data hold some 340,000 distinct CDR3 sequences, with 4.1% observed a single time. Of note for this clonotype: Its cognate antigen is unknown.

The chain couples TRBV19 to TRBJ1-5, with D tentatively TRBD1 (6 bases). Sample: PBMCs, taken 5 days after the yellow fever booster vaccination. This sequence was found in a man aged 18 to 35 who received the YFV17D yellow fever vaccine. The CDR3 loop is CASSSGHRQPQHF. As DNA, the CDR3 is TGTGCCAGTAGTTCGGGACACCGGCAGCCCCAGCATTTT.